This T cell receptor (beta chain) comes out of a study of cytomegalovirus exposure and HLA in healthy donors. Study-wide results and limits: Cytomegalovirus association was assigned to about 150 TCR beta chains. The TCR clusters that emerged in the first cohort tended, a later analysis found, to co-occur in the 120 or so validation repertoires.

V lost 1 base, J lost 4 bases, and 11 bases lay in between. The CDR3 length is 14 residues. From germline, CDR1 is LNHDA and CDR2 SQIVND (reference sequence). Clones were read by immunoSEQ multiplex PCR, and TCRdb kept only the in-frame ones, dropping some. This sample yields about 110,000 clones, of which approximately 90% are seen a single time; under 4.5% belongs to the top ten. About this clone: No antigen is known for it.

The source of this sequence is a woman between 18 and 29 years old in good health and CMV-seropositive. The V and J genes are TRBV19 and TRBJ2-7; perhaps TRBD2 as D (7 bases). Sequencing was done on a sample of PBMCs. CDR3 DNA sequence: TGTGCCAGTAGTATAGCGGGGGGCGCGTACGAGCAGTACTTC. Amino acids: CASSIAGGAYEQYF.